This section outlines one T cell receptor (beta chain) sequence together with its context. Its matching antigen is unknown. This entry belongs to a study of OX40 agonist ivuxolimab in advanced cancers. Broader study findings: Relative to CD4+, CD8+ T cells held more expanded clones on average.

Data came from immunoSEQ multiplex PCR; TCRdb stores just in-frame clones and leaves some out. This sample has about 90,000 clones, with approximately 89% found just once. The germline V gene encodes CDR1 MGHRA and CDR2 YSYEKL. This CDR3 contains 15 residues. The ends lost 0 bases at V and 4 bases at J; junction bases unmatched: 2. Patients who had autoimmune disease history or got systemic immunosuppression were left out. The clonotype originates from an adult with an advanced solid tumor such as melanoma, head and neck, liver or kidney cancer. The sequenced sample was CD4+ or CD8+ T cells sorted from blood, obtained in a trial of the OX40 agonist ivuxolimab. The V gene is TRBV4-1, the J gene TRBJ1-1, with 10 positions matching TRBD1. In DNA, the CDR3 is TGCGCCAGCAGCCAAGACCGGACAGGGGGCACTGAAGCTTTCTTT. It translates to CASSQDRTGGTEAFF.